This note documents a single T cell receptor beta chain sequence. Its cognate antigen is unknown. This entry belongs to a study of T cell responses to AZD1222 COVID-19 vaccine. The wider study: Second-dose recipients at about 4 or about 12 weeks were treated as one pooled group.

Trimming took 5 bases from V and 1 from J; bases not matched to a gene: 5. This CDR3 comprises 15 residues. CDR1 KGHDR and CDR2 SFDVKD come from the germline V gene. Measured with immunoSEQ multiplex PCR; TCRdb has only the in-frame clones, and not every one. The sample has approximately 100,000 clones, more than 90% seen once; the top ten hold roughly 1.1%. The study, taken as a whole, reports: Researchers took repertoire samples only after the peak T cell response had come. Seropositivity was recorded at baseline in only a handful of AZD1222 recipients.

The receptor comes from an adult in good health. Sample: peripheral blood, taken on day 0 of AZD1222 vaccination. The chain is built from TRBV24-1 and TRBJ2-5; 8 bases are shared with TRBD2. The CDR3 spells CATSAQTSAQETQYF. The CDR3 DNA follows: TGTGCCACCAGTGCCCAGACTAGCGCCCAAGAGACCCAGTACTTC.